These T cell receptor beta chains were read from a single sample in a study of cytomegalovirus exposure and HLA in healthy donors. The table came from immunoSEQ multiplex PCR; TCRdb's copy has only in-frame clones and leaves some out. The profile shows fewer than 150,000 clones, around 80% of them singletons. Source material: PBMCs. These receptors were taken from a man aged 25-45 years in good health and CMV-seronegative. Both conserved end residues are trimmed from each CDR3. The order of the fields is D gene, V gene, J gene, clone size, CDR3 protein. D genes are given only for firm matches. The size field is filled for only some rows; it gives once, few, many or a size class.

>.|TRBV5-1|TRBJ2-5|.
ASSLAGNQETQY
>.|TRBV14|TRBJ1-2|.
ASSQLRGGFGYT
>TRBD1|TRBV5-1|TRBJ2-5|.
ASSLGQGAETQY
>TRBD1|TRBV30|TRBJ1-2|few
AWSNPRTGGVCGYT
>TRBD2|TRBV28|TRBJ2-1|.
ASTSGTSFYNEQF
>TRBD1|TRBV29-1|TRBJ1-1|once
SVRGDRGPQLNTEAF
>.|TRBV2|TRBJ1-1|.
ASRVDKKLSEAF
>TRBD1|TRBV6-1|TRBJ2-7|.
ASSENRPGTGDEQY
>TRBD1|TRBV5-1|TRBJ1-1|.
ASSTTGDRGRGAF
>TRBD1|TRBV6-5|TRBJ1-1|few
ASSYSNRGWFTEAF
>TRBD2|TRBV5-4|TRBJ2-7|.
ASSVWGNLASGGGYEQY
>.|TRBV27|TRBJ2-3|.
ATNPGSTDTQY
>.|TRBV27|TRBJ1-3|.
ASSRGGPGNTIY
>TRBD1|TRBV5-1|TRBJ2-7|.
ASKSQGVTNYEQY
>TRBD1|TRBV5-1|TRBJ1-5|.
ASSLGLSQTGVLSNQPQH
>TRBD1|TRBV15|TRBJ1-1|.
ATSPRTGGNTEAF
>TRBD1|TRBV7-2|TRBJ1-2|.
ASSDVRGRGGYT
>TRBD1|TRBV5-4|TRBJ2-1|.
ASSLAEGDRGLGEQF
>TRBD1|TRBV5-1|TRBJ2-6|.
ASSTDRGLPSGANVLT
>.|TRBV5-6|TRBJ1-4|.
ASSRRGEKLF
>TRBD2|TRBV2|TRBJ2-3|.
ASSDQLAGAGNTQY
>TRBD1|TRBV5-1|TRBJ2-2|.
ASRRTGGGTGELF